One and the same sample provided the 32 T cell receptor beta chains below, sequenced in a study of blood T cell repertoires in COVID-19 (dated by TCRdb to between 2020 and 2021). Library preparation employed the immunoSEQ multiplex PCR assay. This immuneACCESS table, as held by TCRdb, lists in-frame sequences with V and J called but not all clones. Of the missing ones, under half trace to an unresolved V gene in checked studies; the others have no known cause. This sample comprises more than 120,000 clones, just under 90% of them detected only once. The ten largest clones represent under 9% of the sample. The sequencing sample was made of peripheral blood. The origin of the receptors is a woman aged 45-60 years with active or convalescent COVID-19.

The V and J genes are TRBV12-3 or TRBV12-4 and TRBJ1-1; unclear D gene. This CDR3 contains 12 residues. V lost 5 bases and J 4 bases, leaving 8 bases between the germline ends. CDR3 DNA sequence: TGTGCCAGCAGTCGCGGTAGCACTGAAGCTTTCTTT. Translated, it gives CASSRGSTEAFF.

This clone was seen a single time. The CDR3 loop reads CSFSRGWGTEAFF. In nucleotides, the CDR3 is TGCAGCTTCAGCAGGGGGTGGGGGACTGAAGCTTTCTTT. This chain uses TRBV29-1 with TRBJ1-1, with 7 bases matching TRBD1. J gave up 5 bases and V 8 bases, and 11 bases lay outside the gene matches. CDR1 is SQVTM and CDR2 is ANQGSEA in the germline V gene. The CDR3 extends over 13 amino acids.

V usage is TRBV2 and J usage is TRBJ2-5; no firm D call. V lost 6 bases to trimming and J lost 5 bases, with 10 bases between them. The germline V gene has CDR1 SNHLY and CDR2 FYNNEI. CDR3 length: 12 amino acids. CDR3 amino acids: CASSRESETQYF. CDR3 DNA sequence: TGTGCCAGCAGCCGTGAGTCGGAGACCCAGTACTTC.

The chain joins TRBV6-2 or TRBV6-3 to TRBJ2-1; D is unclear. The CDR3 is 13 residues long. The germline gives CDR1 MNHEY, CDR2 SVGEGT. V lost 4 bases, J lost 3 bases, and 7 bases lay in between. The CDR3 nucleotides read TGTGCCAGCAGTTTCTCGTACTACAATGAGCAGTTCTTC. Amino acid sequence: CASSFSYYNEQFF.

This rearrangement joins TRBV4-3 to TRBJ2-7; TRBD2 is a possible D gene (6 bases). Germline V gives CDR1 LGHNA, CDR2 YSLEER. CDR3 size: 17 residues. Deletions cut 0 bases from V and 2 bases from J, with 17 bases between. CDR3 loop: CASSQDEASASTYEQYF. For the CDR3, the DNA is TGCGCCAGCAGCCAAGATGAGGCTAGCGCCTCCACCTACGAGCAGTACTTC.

The DNA of the CDR3 is TGTGCCAGCAGCCAAGGTGTTATGTGGGCGAGAAAATCAGATACGCAGTATTTT. It specifies CASSQGVMWARKSDTQYF. The rearrangement joins TRBV3-1 (or the pseudogene TRBV3-2) to TRBJ2-3, with D uncertain. Germline CDR1 is LGHDT and CDR2 is YNNKEL (reference sequence). V shed 1 base and J shed 4 bases, with 21 bases lying between them. The length of the CDR3 is 18 residues.

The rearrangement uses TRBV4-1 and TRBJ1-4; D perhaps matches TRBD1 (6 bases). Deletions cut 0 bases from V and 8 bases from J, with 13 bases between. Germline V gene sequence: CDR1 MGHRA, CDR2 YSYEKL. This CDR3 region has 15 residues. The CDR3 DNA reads TGCGCCAGCAGCCAAGATTCCGGGGGGCGGGAAAAACTGTTTTTT. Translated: CASSQDSGGREKLFF.

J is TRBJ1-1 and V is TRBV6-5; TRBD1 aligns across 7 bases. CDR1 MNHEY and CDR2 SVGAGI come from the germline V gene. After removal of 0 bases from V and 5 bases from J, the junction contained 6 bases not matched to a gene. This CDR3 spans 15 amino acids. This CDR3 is CASSYSRNRGTEAFF. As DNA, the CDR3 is TGTGCCAGCAGTTACTCGCGCAACAGGGGAACTGAAGCTTTCTTT.

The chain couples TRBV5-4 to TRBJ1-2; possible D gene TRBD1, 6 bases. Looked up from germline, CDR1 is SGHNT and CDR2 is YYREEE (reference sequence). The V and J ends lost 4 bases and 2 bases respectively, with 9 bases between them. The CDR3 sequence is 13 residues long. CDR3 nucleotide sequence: TGTGCCAGCAGCCAACAGGGAAACTATGGCTACACCTTC. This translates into CASSQQGNYGYTF.

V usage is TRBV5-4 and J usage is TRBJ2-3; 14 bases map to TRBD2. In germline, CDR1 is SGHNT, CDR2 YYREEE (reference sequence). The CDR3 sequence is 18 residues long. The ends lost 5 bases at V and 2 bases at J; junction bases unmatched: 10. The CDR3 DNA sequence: TGTGCCAGCAGGACCGGGACTAGCGGGAGCCTCTCCACAGATACGCAGTATTTT. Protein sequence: CASRTGTSGSLSTDTQYF.

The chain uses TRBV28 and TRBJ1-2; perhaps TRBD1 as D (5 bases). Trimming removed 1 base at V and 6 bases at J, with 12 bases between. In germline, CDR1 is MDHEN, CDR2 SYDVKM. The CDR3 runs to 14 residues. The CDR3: CASSLYVQGHGYTF. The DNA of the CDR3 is TGTGCCAGCAGTTTATACGTCCAGGGCCATGGCTACACCTTC.

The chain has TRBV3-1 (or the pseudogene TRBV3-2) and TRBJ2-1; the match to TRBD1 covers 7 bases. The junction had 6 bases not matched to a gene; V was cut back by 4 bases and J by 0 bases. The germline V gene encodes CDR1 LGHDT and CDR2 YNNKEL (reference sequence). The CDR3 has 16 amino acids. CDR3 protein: CASSPARDSSYNEQFF. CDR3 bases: TGTGCCAGCAGCCCGGCCCGGGACAGCTCCTACAATGAGCAGTTCTTC.

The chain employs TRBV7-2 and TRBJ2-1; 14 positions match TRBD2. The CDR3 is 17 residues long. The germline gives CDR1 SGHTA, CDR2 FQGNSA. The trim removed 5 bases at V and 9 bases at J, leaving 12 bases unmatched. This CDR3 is CASSPRAGTSGSSEQFF. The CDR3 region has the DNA TGTGCCAGCAGCCCTCGTGCCGGGACTAGCGGGAGTAGTGAGCAGTTCTTC. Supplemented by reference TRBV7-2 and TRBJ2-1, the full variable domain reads GAGVSQSPSNKVTEKGKDVELRCDPISGHTALYWYRQSLGQGLEFLIYFQGNSAPDKSGLPSDRFSAERTGGSVSTLTIQRTQQEDSAVYLCASSPRAGTSGSSEQFFGPGTRLTVL.

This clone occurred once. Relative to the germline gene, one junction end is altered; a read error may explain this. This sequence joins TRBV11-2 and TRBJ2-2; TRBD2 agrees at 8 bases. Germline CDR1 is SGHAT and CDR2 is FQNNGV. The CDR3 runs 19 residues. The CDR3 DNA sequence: TGTGCCAGCAGCCCCTGGGGCGGGAGGACACTTGCGAAAACCGGGGAGCTGTTTTTT. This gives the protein CASSPWGGRTLAKTGELFF. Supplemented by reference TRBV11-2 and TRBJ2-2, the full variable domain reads EAGVAQSPRYKIIEKRQSVAFWCNPISGHATLYWYQQILGQGPKLLIQFQNNGVVDDSQLPKDRFSAERLKGVDSTLKIQPAKLEDSAVYLCASSPWGGRTLAKTGELFFGEGSRLTVL.

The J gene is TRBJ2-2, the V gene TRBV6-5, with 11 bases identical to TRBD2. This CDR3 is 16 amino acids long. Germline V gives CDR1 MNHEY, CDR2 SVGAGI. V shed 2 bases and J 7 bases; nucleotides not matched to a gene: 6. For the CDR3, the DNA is TGTGCCAGCAGTTACATTAGCGGGGGGGCGGACGGGGAGCTGTTTTTT. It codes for CASSYISGGADGELFF.

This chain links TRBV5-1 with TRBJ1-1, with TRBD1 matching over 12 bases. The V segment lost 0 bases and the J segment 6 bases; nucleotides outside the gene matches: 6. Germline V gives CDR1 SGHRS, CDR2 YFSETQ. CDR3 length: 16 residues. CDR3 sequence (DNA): TGCGCCAGCAGCTTGGAGGGACAGGGGGCGGAGGCTGAAGCTTTCTTT. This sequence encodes CASSLEGQGAEAEAFF.

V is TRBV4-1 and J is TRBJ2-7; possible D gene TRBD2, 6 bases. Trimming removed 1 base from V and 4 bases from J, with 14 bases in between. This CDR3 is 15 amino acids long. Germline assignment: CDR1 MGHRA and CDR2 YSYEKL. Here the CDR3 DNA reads TGCGCCAGCAGCCAAGGATTGGGTAGCGGTTACGAGCAGTACTTC. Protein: CASSQGLGSGYEQYF.

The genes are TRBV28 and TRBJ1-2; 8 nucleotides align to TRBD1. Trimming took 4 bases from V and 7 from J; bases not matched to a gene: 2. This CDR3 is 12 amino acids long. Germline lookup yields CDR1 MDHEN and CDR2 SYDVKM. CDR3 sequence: CASSWTGIGYTF. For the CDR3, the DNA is TGTGCCAGCAGTTGGACAGGGATTGGCTACACCTTC.

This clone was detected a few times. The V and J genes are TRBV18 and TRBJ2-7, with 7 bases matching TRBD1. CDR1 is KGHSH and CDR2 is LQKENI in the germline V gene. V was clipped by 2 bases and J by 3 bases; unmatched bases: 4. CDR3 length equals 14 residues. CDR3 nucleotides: TGTGCCAGCTCACCAGACAGGGTCGTCTACGAGCAGTACTTC. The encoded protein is CASSPDRVVYEQYF.

CDR3 protein: CASSLPLDRVFF. For the CDR3, the DNA is TGTGCCAGCAGCTTGCCCTTGGACAGGGTGTTTTTT. The chain recombines TRBV5-5 with TRBJ1-4, with 8 positions matching TRBD1. The CDR3 spans 12 residues. The V gene end was trimmed by 1 base and the J gene end by 15 bases; junction bases not matched to a gene: 5. CDR1 SGHKS and CDR2 YYEKEE come from the germline V gene (reference sequence).

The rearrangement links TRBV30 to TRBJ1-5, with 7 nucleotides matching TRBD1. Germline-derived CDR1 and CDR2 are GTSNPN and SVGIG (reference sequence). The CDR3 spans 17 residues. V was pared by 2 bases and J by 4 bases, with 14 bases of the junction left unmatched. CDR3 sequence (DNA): TGTGCCTGGAGTTTAGGAAGGGGGCGCGTGGGAAATCAGCCCCAGCATTTT. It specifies CAWSLGRGRVGNQPQHF.

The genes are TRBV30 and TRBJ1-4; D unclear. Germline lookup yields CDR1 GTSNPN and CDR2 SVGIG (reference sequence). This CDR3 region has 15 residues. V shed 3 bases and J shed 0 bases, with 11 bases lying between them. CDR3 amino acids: CAWSAGFSTNEKLFF. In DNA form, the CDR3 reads TGTGCCTGGAGCGCGGGGTTCTCAACTAATGAAAAACTGTTTTTT.

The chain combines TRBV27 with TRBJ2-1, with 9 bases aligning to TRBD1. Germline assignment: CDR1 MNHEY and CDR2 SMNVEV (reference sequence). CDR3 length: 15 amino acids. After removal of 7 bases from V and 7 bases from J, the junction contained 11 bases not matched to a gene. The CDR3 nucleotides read TGTGCCAGCACCTCTATCCGGGACAGGGTTAATGAGCAGTTCTTC. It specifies CASTSIRDRVNEQFF.

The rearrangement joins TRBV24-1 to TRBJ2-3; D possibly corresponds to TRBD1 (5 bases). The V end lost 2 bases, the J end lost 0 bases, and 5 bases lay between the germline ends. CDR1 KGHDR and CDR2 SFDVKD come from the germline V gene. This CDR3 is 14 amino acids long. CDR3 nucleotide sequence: TGTGCCACCAGTGATTGGGGCAGCACAGATACGCAGTATTTT. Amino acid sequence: CATSDWGSTDTQYF.

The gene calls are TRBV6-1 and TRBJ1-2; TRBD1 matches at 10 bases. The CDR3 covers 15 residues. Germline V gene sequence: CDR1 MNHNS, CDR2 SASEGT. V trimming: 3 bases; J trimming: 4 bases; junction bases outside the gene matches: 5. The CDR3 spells CASSDPGQGTYGYTF. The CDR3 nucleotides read TGTGCCAGCAGTGACCCGGGACAGGGGACCTATGGCTACACCTTC.

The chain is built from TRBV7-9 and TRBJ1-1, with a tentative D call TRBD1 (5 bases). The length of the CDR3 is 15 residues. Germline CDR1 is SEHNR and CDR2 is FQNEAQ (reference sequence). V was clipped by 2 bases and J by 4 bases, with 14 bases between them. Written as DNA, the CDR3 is TGTGCCAGCAGCTTAAGGGAACAGGCCTCCACTGAAGCTTTCTTT. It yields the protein CASSLREQASTEAFF.

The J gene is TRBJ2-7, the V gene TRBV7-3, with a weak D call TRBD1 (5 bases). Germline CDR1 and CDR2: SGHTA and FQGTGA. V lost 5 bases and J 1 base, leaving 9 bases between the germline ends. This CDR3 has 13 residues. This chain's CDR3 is CASSPAGSYEQYF. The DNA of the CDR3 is TGTGCCAGCAGCCCGGCAGGGTCCTACGAGCAGTACTTC.

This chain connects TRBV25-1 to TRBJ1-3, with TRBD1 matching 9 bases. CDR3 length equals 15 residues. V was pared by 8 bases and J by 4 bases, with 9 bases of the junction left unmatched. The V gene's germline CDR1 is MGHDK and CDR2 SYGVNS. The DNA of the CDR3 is TGTGCCAGCCAACAGGGGGCAGGGGGAGGAAACACCATATATTTT. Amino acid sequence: CASQQGAGGGNTIYF.

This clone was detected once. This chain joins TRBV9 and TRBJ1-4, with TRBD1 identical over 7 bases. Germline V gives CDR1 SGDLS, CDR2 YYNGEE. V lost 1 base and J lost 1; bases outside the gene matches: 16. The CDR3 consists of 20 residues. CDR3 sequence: CASSVSPRQGKMVTNEKLFF. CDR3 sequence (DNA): TGTGCCAGCAGCGTAAGCCCCCGACAGGGAAAAATGGTAACTAATGAAAAACTGTTTTTT.

The CDR3 DNA follows: TGTGCCAGCAGCACAACGGGGAGGTTTGAAAAACTGTTTTTT. Its translation is CASSTTGRFEKLFF. The rearrangement links TRBV6-5 to TRBJ1-4; D not resolved. CDR1 MNHEY and CDR2 SVGAGI come from the germline V gene. V was shortened by 6 bases and J by 7 bases, with 15 bases between the two germline ends. This CDR3 region has 14 residues.

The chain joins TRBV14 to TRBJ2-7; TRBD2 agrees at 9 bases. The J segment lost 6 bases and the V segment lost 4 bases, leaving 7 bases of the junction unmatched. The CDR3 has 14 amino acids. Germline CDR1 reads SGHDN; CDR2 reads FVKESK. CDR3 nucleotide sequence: TGTGCCAGCAGCCGGCTAGCGGGAACCCTCGAGCAGTACTTC. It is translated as CASSRLAGTLEQYF.

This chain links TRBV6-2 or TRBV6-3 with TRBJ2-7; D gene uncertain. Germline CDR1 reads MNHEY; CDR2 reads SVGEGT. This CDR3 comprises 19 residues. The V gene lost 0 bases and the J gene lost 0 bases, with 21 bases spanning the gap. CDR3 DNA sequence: TGTGCCAGCAGTTACTCCCAACCGTTGGGTACCTGGAGCTCCTACGAGCAGTACTTC. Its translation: CASSYSQPLGTWSSYEQYF.